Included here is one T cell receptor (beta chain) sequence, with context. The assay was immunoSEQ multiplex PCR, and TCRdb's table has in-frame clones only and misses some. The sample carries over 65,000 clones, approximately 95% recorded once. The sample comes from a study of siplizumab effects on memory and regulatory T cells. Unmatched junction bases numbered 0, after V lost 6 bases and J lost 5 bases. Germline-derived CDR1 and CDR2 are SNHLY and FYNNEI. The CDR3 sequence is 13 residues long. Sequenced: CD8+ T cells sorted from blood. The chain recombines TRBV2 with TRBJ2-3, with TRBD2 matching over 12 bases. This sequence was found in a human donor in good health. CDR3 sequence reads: CASRLAGGDTQYF. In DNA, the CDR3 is TGTGCCAGCAGACTAGCGGGAGGAGATACGCAGTATTTT.